Listed below are T cell receptor beta chains from one sample, sequenced in a study of T cells after yellow fever vaccination. MiXCR was run by TCRdb on the 5' RACE reads, yielding one entry per CDR3 protein. The sample yields around 180,000 distinct CDR3 sequences, about 6% seen once. Sample: CD4+ T cells sorted from PBMCs, taken on the day of the first yellow fever vaccination. The receptors originated from a man aged 18 to 35 who received the YFV17D yellow fever vaccine. Each CDR3 is given with its conserved first and last residue. The order of the fields is V gene, J gene, D gene, CDR3 length, clone size, CDR3 protein, CDR3 DNA. D genes are given only for firm matches. Not all rows give a size; the values are once, few, many and, for expanded clones, a class.

TRBV5-1	TRBJ2-3	NA	14	many	CASSLARELARKYF	TGCGCCAGCAGCTTGGCCAGGGAGTTAGCGAGGAAGTATTTT
TRBV7-9	TRBJ1-2	NA	12	many	CASSLDSYGYTF	TGTGCCAGCAGCCTCGACAGCTATGGCTACACCTTC
TRBV20-1	TRBJ2-6	TRBD1	17	many	CSARDENRGSGANVLTF	TGCAGTGCTAGAGATGAGAACAGGGGATCTGGGGCCAACGTCCTGACTTTC
TRBV24-1	TRBJ2-3	TRBD1	15	many	CATSEGGAVTDTQYF	TGTGCCACCAGTGAAGGGGGCGCGGTAACAGATACGCAGTATTTT
TRBV20-1	TRBJ2-3	TRBD2	15	many	CSATLAGGSTDTQYF	TGCAGTGCCACTCTAGCGGGGGGGAGCACAGATACGCAGTATTTT
TRBV7-3	TRBJ1-2	NA	14	many	CASSLGGPGYGYTF	TGTGCCAGCAGCCTAGGTGGACCTGGCTATGGCTACACCTTC
TRBV12-3/TRBV12-4	TRBJ1-2	NA	14	NA	CASSLRSAAYGYTF	TGTGCCAGCAGTTTACGGAGCGCGGCCTATGGCTACACCTTC
TRBV11-2	TRBJ2-1	NA	13	NA	CASSFGLDNEQFF	TGTGCCAGCAGCTTCGGACTTGACAATGAGCAGTTCTTC
TRBV12-3/TRBV12-4	TRBJ1-1	NA	14	few	CASSLRGRNTEAFF	TGTGCCAGCAGTTTAAGGGGTCGAAACACTGAAGCTTTCTTT
TRBV20-1	TRBJ1-6	TRBD1	17	NA	CSAPGTGGTKVDSPLHF	TGCAGTGCTCCCGGGACAGGGGGAACTAAAGTGGATTCACCCCTCCACTTT
TRBV5-6	TRBJ1-2	NA	11	NA	CASSFNDGYTF	TGTGCCAGCAGCTTCAATGATGGCTACACCTTC
TRBV20-1	TRBJ2-3	NA	11	few	CSVPRSNTQYF	TGCAGTGTCCCCCGCTCGAATACGCAGTATTTT
TRBV29-1	TRBJ1-2	NA	9	many	CSVGESYTF	TGCAGCGTGGGAGAGAGCTACACCTTC
TRBV5-4	TRBJ2-7	TRBD2	15	few	CASSRGGGTIYEQYF	TGTGCCAGCAGCCGGGGCGGAGGGACTATCTACGAGCAGTACTTC
TRBV7-9	TRBJ1-4	NA	14	few	CASSFSLIDEKLFF	TGTGCCAGCAGCTTTTCGCTCATCGATGAAAAACTGTTTTTT
TRBV2	TRBJ1-5	TRBD1	14	NA	CASTRDRANQPQHF	TGTGCCAGCACCCGAGACAGGGCCAATCAGCCCCAGCATTTT
TRBV20-1	TRBJ2-3	NA	15	many	CSARDSGGSTDTQYF	TGCAGTGCTAGAGATTCAGGCGGGAGCACAGATACGCAGTATTTT
TRBV20-1	TRBJ2-5	TRBD2	13	few	CSAASGEKETQYF	TGCAGTGCTGCCAGCGGGGAAAAAGAGACCCAGTACTTC
TRBV27	TRBJ1-6	NA	15	NA	CASSLTGPYNSPLHF	TGTGCCAGCAGTTTAACGGGACCTTATAATTCACCCCTCCACTTT
TRBV18	TRBJ1-3	NA	14	many	CASSPSTPGNTIYF	TGTGCCAGCTCACCAAGCACGCCTGGAAACACCATATATTTT
TRBV6-2/TRBV6-3	TRBJ2-6	NA	15	NA	CASKQEGSGANVLTF	TGTGCCAGCAAACAGGAGGGCTCTGGGGCCAACGTCCTGACTTTC
TRBV12-3/TRBV12-4	TRBJ2-1	TRBD1	15	NA	CASSWDRASYNEQFF	TGTGCCAGCAGCTGGGACAGGGCCTCCTACAATGAGCAGTTCTTC
TRBV5-1	TRBJ2-7	TRBD1	15	NA	CASSSAGDRVYEQYF	TGCGCCAGCAGCTCGGCCGGGGACAGGGTCTACGAGCAGTACTTC
TRBV6-1	TRBJ1-6	NA	15	many	CASSDWDPGRSPLHF	TGTGCCAGCAGTGATTGGGATCCGGGTCGTTCACCCCTCCACTTT
TRBV19	TRBJ2-2	NA	15	many	CASRYRLASTGELFF	TGTGCCAGTAGATATAGGTTGGCGAGCACCGGGGAGCTGTTTTTT